This T cell receptor beta chain was recorded in a study of a mutant IDH1 vaccine in newly diagnosed glioma. Data came from immunoSEQ multiplex PCR; TCRdb stores just in-frame clones and leaves some out. Of 65,000 to 70,000 clones listed, 80% to 90% are singletons. The CDR3 spans 14 residues. Germline V gene data show CDR1 as LNHNV and CDR2 as YYDKDF (reference sequence). Trimming stripped 7 bases from V and 1 base from J, with 13 bases between. The time point was: baseline, week 1 (first vaccination visit). Noted treatment: pre-vaccination baseline after standard-of-care therapy. This clonotype was obtained from a woman between 18 and 30 years old with glioma. Some clones in this sample may be carry-over from other donors' samples. The chain has TRBV15 and TRBJ1-1; D gene uncertain. Sequenced here: peripheral blood mononuclear cells (PBMCs), sampled from a glioma patient treated with radiotherapy, temozolomide or both. The CDR3 loop reads CATTRGTANTEAFF. The CDR3 coding sequence is TGTGCCACCACCCGGGGAACAGCGAACACTGAAGCTTTCTTT.